This TCR beta chain was found in a study of shared clonotypes between healthy human individuals. At the level of the study: Those who served as donors were two women and a few men between the ages of 18 and 49.

General study results and limits: Rarefaction demonstrated incomplete sorted-subset sequencing despite large depth.

A remark on this clone: Its matching antigen is unknown.

The method was immunoSEQ multiplex PCR; TCRdb's version includes in-frame clones alone and lacks a portion of them. The sample yields 980,000 or so clones, approximately 80% seen once. Donors were Caucasian adults residing in Nashville, Tennessee, USA. Germline V CDR1 and CDR2: MNHNY, SVGAGI (reference sequence). V lost 6 bases and J lost 6; bases outside the gene matches: 4. The CDR3 length is 14 residues. The specimen sequenced was memory CD4+ T cells sorted from blood. Subset noted: CD45RA-negative fraction. This chain joins TRBV6-6 and TRBJ2-2; 10 bases are a match to TRBD2. This TCR came from a man between 18 and 35 years old in good health. This CDR3 is CASRTSGAPGELFF. As DNA, the CDR3 is TGTGCCAGCAGAACTAGCGGGGCCCCCGGGGAGCTGTTTTTT.